This T cell receptor beta chain came from a study of persistence of HIV-infected CD4 T cells. Overall study results and limits: Antigen-responding cells were enriched for degenerate expanded CDR3beta sequences. Proviral oligoclonality tracked with TCR oligoclonality within the same sorted cells.

On this clone: The antigen is unknown.

Lysates of CMV-infected fibroblasts at 10 ug/mL stimulated these cells. CD40L-negative CD69-negative CD45RO-high memory CD4+ T cells were sorted as populations depleted of antigen-responding cells. The immunoSEQ assay was version 4, run in survey mode. Using immunoSEQ multiplex PCR, the repertoire was profiled, and TCRdb retains in-frame clones only, with some absent. Counted here are about 48,000 clones, about 80% occurring once; the ten biggest clones make up 2.5% to 3.5%. The germline CDR1 and CDR2 sequences are MNHNY and SVGAGI (reference sequence). This CDR3 is 14 amino acids long. V was pared by 5 bases and J by 8 bases, with 8 bases of the junction left unmatched.

The rearrangement links TRBV6-6 to TRBJ1-2; 10 bases line up with TRBD1. The clonotype was recovered from an adult man with HIV who was CMV-seropositive. Here the sequenced sample was CD4+ T cells sorted from PBMCs after roughly 20-hour stimulation, taken from a patient who received antiretroviral therapy. CDR3 nucleotides: TGTGCCAGCAGTCCGGCGACAGGGGGCGGAGGCTACACCTTC. Translating it yields CASSPATGGGGYTF.